This T cell receptor beta chain was documented in a study of chemoradiotherapy in HPV16-positive cancers. On this clone: Its antigen is unknown.

Regarding the study as a whole: HPV-specific T cells were functionally defined from only a couple of HPV16-positive patients. Better recurrence-free survival went with HPV-responsive T-cell expansion in HPV16-positive patients. Non-HPV-specific T cells did not expand in tumors during treatment, whereas candidate HPV-specific clones and E7-related motifs did.

The CDR3 length is 14 residues. V was pared by 2 bases and J by 7 bases, with 14 bases between. Germline V gives CDR1 MNHEY, CDR2 SVGAGI. Measured with immunoSEQ multiplex PCR; TCRdb has only the in-frame clones, and not every one. The data hold 5,400 or so clones, with 65% to 80% observed a single time. The V and J genes are TRBV6-5 and TRBJ1-2; tentatively, D is TRBD1 (6 bases). Material: tumor tissue, obtained from a patient who underwent chemoradiotherapy. This TCR was recovered from a human donor with HPV-associated anogenital cancer. In DNA, the CDR3 is TGTGCCAGCAGTTACGCGTCGGGCAGGGGTGGCTACACCTTC. It codes for CASSYASGRGGYTF.